This T cell receptor (beta chain) is drawn from a study of early T cells in non-severe SARS-CoV-2 infection. Separate cDNA molecules each had unique molecular identifiers attached to them. TCRdb called the 5' RACE reads again in MiXCR, with one record for every CDR3 protein. The sample lists 80,000 to 95,000 distinct CDR3 sequences, 14% occurring once. The CDR3 is 14 residues long. With 4 bases clipped from V and 4 bases from J, the junction kept 8 bases outside the gene matches. The V gene's germline CDR1 is DFQATT and CDR2 SNEGSKA (reference sequence). This clonotype was seen only a few times. The receptor's source is an adult who was a healthcare worker with PCR-confirmed SARS-CoV-2 infection or an uninfected control (not recorded which). The sequenced material came from whole blood. The rearrangement joins TRBV20-1 to TRBJ2-3, with 7 nucleotides matching TRBD2. CDR3 nucleotides: TGCAGTGCTACTAGCGGTAGGGGCGCAGATACGCAGTATTTT. Translated: CSATSGRGADTQYF.